These 17 T cell receptor beta chains were all obtained from the same sample, sequenced in a study of molecular identifiers for immune sequencing clone quantification. Each CDR3 protein gets one entry after TCRdb re-called the PCR reads with MiXCR. The repertoire includes 60,000 to 70,000 distinct CDR3 sequences, roughly a fifth of them detected once, and about 1.5% sits in the top ten. The sample comprised naive CD8+ T cells from blood, with Jurkat cell RNA spiked in. Subset of the sample: FACS-sorted CD8+CD4-CCR7+CD45RA+ naive T cells. The source of these receptors is a human donor in good health. Some libraries in this study had Jurkat cell RNA spiked in.

This clonotype has a handful of counts. A much larger clone lies one base from this, so it may be a read error. The rearrangement uses TRBV4-2 and TRBJ2-1; the D call may be TRBD1 or TRBD2 (6 bases each). This CDR3 is 14 amino acids long. Germline CDR1 reads LGHNA; CDR2 reads YNFKEQ. Trimming removed 3 bases from V and 6 bases from J, with 12 bases in between. The CDR3 sequence is CASSQLGGPNEQFF. As DNA, the CDR3 is TGTGCCAGCAGCCAGCTGGGGGGCCCCAATGAGCAGTTCTTC.

This clonotype was recorded at least ten times. The chain recombines TRBV24-1 with TRBJ2-4; a possible D gene is TRBD2 (6 bases). The germline V gene has CDR1 KGHDR and CDR2 SFDVKD. V dropped 5 bases and J dropped 5 bases, with 15 bases sitting between them. The CDR3 is 15 residues long. The CDR3 bases are TGTGCCACCAGTGCGGGAGACGGGAAAGAAAACATTCAGTACTTC. It yields the protein CATSAGDGKENIQYF.

This clonotype has a count of ten or more. The rearrangement uses TRBV29-1 and TRBJ2-2; the match to TRBD2 covers 14 bases. The V gene end was trimmed by 4 bases and the J gene end by 2 bases; junction bases not matched to a gene: 12. CDR1 and CDR2 (germline): SQVTM, ANQGSEA. The CDR3 has 19 residues. The CDR3 DNA is TGCAGCGTTGGGCCGGGACTAGCGGGAGAACGGATAAACACCGGGGAGCTGTTTTTT. Its protein product is CSVGPGLAGERINTGELFF.

This clonotype was counted at least ten times. The V and J genes are TRBV5-6 and TRBJ2-7; D unclear. V was cut by 0 bases and J by 0 bases, with 10 bases left in between. Germline V gene data show CDR1 as SGHDT and CDR2 as YYEEEE. The CDR3 consists of 15 residues. This CDR3 is CASSLVPDLSYEQYF. In DNA, the CDR3 is TGTGCCAGCAGCTTGGTGCCAGATCTCTCCTACGAGCAGTACTTC.

This clonotype has ten or more counts. The V and J genes are TRBV18 and TRBJ1-5, with a weak D call TRBD1 (6 bases). Germline loops: CDR1 KGHSH, CDR2 LQKENI. Trimming left V 3 bases short and J 6 bases short, with 21 bases between. The CDR3 covers 17 residues. The CDR3 DNA sequence: TGTGCCAGCTCACCTAATGTGGGCGCGGGGGCTGGTCAGCCCCAGCATTTT. Translation gives CASSPNVGAGAGQPQHF.

Points on this clonotype: A much larger clone is a single base away; this may be a read error. J is TRBJ2-2 and V is TRBV7-9, with 9 bases matching TRBD1. Looked up from germline, CDR1 is SEHNR and CDR2 is FQNEAQ (reference sequence). The CDR3 consists of 14 residues. CDR3 in DNA: TGTGCCAGCAGCTGGTGGACAGGGGCCGGGGAGCTGTCTTTT. Its protein is CASSWWTGAGELSF. Looking up the rest from reference TRBV7-9 and TRBJ2-2 gives the full variable domain: DTGVSQNPRHKITKRGQNVTFRCDPISEHNRLYWYRQTLGQGPEFLTYFQNEAQLEKSRLLSDRFSAERPKGSFSTLEIQRTEQGDSAMYLCASSWWTGAGELSFGEGSRLTVL.

This clonotype has a count of ten or more. The chain couples TRBV28 to TRBJ2-3; 11 nucleotides agree with TRBD2. CDR3 length equals 17 residues. The germline V gene has CDR1 MDHEN and CDR2 SYDVKM. The V segment lost 6 bases and the J segment 2 bases; nucleotides outside the gene matches: 10. The CDR3 reads CASSPIAGGLFTDTQYF. DNA for the CDR3: TGTGCCAGCAGCCCCATAGCGGGAGGGCTATTCACAGATACGCAGTATTTT. Drawing the rest from reference TRBV28 and TRBJ2-3, the complete variable domain is DVKVTQSSRYLVKRTGEKVFLECVQDMDHENMFWYRQDPGLGLRLIYFSYDVKMKEKGDIPEGYSVSREKKERFSLILESASTNQTSMYLCASSPIAGGLFTDTQYFGPGTRLTVL.

This chain links TRBV24-1 with TRBJ1-5; no clear D. V lost 9 bases, J lost 0 bases, and 17 bases lay in between. The CDR3 has 16 residues. Germline CDR1 reads KGHDR; CDR2 reads SFDVKD. CDR3 sequence: CATVRQHPYSNQPQHF. Written as DNA, the CDR3 is TGTGCCACCGTGAGGCAGCACCCCTATAGCAATCAGCCCCAGCATTTT.

By share of the sample, this clonotype is medium-sized (0.01 to 0.1%). The chain carries TRBV5-1 and TRBJ1-6; D gene unclear. Germline CDR1 SGHRS, CDR2 YFSETQ. The length of the CDR3 is 16 residues. V lost 3 bases and J lost 0, with 10 bases in between. The chain's CDR3 is CASSSSLSSYNSPLHF. CDR3 coding DNA: TGCGCCAGCAGCTCCAGCCTGAGCTCCTATAATTCACCCCTCCACTTT.

This clonotype has just a few counts. The chain recombines TRBV4-1 with TRBJ2-7; TRBD1 matches at 8 bases. Germline assignment: CDR1 MGHRA and CDR2 YSYEKL. The CDR3 consists of 15 residues. V was clipped by 5 bases and J by 4 bases; unmatched bases: 10. The CDR3, as DNA: TGCGCCAGCAGCGTTGGGGCAGGGGGCGGATACGAGCAGTACTTC. Translation: CASSVGAGGGYEQYF.

The CDR3 bases are TGTGCCAGCAGTTTATCCCCCCGGACTTTTCTGCCCCAGCATTTT. This encodes CASSLSPRTFLPQHF. The V and J genes are TRBV28 and TRBJ1-5; D uncertain. The V end lost 1 base, the J end lost 9 bases, and 16 bases lay between the germline ends. This CDR3 is built from 15 residues. Germline values: CDR1 MDHEN, CDR2 SYDVKM.

Within the sample, this clonotype is medium-sized. The chain employs TRBV6-9 and TRBJ2-3; D unclear. The CDR3 is 11 amino acids. The V gene's germline CDR1 is MNHGY and CDR2 SVAAGI. The germline V and J ends were trimmed by 6 bases and 2 bases, with 3 bases remaining between them. The CDR3 here is CASSPTDTQYF. DNA of the CDR3: TGTGCCAGCAGCCCCACAGATACGCAGTATTTT.

CDR3 residues: CASRIGRTYEQYF. Written as DNA, the CDR3 is TGTGCCAGTAGGATCGGCAGGACCTACGAGCAGTACTTC. This chain connects TRBV19 to TRBJ2-7; D remains unclear. V lost 6 bases and J 2 bases, leaving 11 bases between the germline ends. The CDR3 runs to 13 residues. From germline, CDR1 is LNHDA and CDR2 SQIVND (reference sequence).

The genes are TRBV3-1 and TRBJ2-2; no firm D call. Germline values: CDR1 LGHDT, CDR2 YNNKEL (reference sequence). V was pared by 2 bases and J by 5 bases, with 9 bases between. This CDR3 region has 14 residues. The CDR3 protein is CASSQSVGTGELFF. The CDR3 DNA is TGTGCCAGCAGCCAATCGGTGGGGACCGGGGAGCTGTTTTTT.

This clonotype was seen ten or more times. This chain connects TRBV27 to TRBJ2-5; 14 bases agree with TRBD2. CDR1 MNHEY and CDR2 SMNVEV come from the germline V gene (reference sequence). Losses at the gene ends were 5 bases for V and 5 bases for J; bases not matched to a gene: 7. The CDR3 is 16 amino acids. CDR3 region: CASSAGLAGDLETQYF. As DNA, the CDR3 is TGTGCCAGCAGTGCGGGACTAGCGGGGGATTTGGAGACCCAGTACTTC.

Many counts were recorded for this clonotype. This sequence joins TRBV7-9 and TRBJ2-7, with TRBD1 identical over 7 bases. The junction had 4 bases not matched to a gene; V was cut back by 5 bases and J by 3 bases. The length of the CDR3 is 13 residues. Germline V gene data show CDR1 as SEHNR and CDR2 as FQNEAQ (reference sequence). CDR3 in amino acids: CASSPGQLYEQYF. CDR3 DNA: TGTGCCAGCAGCCCGGGACAGCTCTACGAGCAGTACTTC.

This clonotype was observed a few times. The rearrangement uses TRBV30 and TRBJ2-3; no definite D call. Germline V lookup: CDR1 GTSNPN, CDR2 SVGIG (reference sequence). CDR3 length: 14 amino acids. The V and J ends lost 0 bases and 0 bases respectively, with 7 bases between them. CDR3 DNA: TGTGCCTGGAGTGTCGCGACTAGCACAGATACGCAGTATTTT. Residues: CAWSVATSTDTQYF.